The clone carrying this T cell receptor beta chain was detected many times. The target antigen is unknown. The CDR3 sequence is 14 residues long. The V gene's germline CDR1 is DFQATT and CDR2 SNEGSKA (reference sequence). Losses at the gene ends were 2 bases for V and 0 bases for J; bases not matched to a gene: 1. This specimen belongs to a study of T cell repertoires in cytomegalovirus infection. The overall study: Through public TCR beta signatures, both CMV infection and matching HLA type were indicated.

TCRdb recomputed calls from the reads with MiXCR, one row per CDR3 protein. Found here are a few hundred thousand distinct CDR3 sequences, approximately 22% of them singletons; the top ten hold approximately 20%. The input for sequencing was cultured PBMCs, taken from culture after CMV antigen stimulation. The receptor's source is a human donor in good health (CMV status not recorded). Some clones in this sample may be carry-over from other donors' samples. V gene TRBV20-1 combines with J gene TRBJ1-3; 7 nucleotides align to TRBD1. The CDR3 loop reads CSARQGGSGNTIYF. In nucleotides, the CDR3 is TGCAGTGCTAGACAGGGGGGCTCTGGAAACACCATATATTTT.